This paragraph covers one TCR beta chain sequence. Its antigen target is currently unknown. Per-base qualities were not stored, and no clone one base away is much larger. CDR1 and CDR2, per the germline V gene, are SGHRS and YFSETQ. Including the terminal cysteine and phenylalanine, the CDR3 comprises 16 residues. The read is trimmed to its CDR3 DNA, 48 bases read in frame from base 1. At the junction V is shortened by 0 bases and J by 5 bases, with 15 bases in between. The data belong to a study of blood T cell repertoires in COVID-19 (dated by TCRdb to the early 2020s). At the level of the whole study: Samples from collaborators originated in the United States, Italy and Spain and spanned both the acute and convalescent phases of COVID-19. The repertoires were released in a freely available public database meant as a resource for research on the immune response to SARS-CoV-2. The sample metadata nearly always contained a de-identified subject ID, COVID-19 status, age in years and sex. Where available, HLA class I and class II types were taken from metadata supplied by the sample provider and were not determined by assay-based typing. The samples were drawn from two sources: the first 160 participants of the ongoing ImmuneRACE study, and over 1,000 subjects contributed by 6 global collaborators. The material from the prospective study consisted of cDNA or gDNA derived from T cells, B-cell-depleted T cells, or PBMCs. The dataset comprised deeply sampled blood TCRbeta repertoires from subjects exposed to, actively infected with, or recovered from COVID-19.

The immunoSEQ Assay, a bias-controlled multiplex PCR, was used to amplify TCRbeta CDR3 regions from genomic DNA. The paper's processing steps were these. The number of nucleated cells in each sample was estimated by amplification of reference gene primers within the assay. To quantify the absolute abundance of each unique TCRbeta CDR3 rearrangement, sequence reads were collapsed and filtered. For each sample, productive Simpson clonality was calculated as the square root of Simpson's diversity index across productive rearrangements. This is the immuneACCESS table as TCRdb keeps it, with only in-frame sequences that have V and J called. A part of the clones is gone; compared with another copy, unresolved V genes explain less than half, and the rest is unexplained. V, J and clone size were drawn from that table, and D and trimming were deduced from the DNA. The sample table holds 180,000 or so clones, of which over 80% were seen once. Of the sample, approximately 12% is held by the ten largest clones.

What the authors observed across the whole study: The amount of clinical and demographic metadata varied by source and participant and was provided uncurated.

Participants in the prospective study were enrolled through a virtual design, were aged about 18 to 90 years, and lived in roughly 26 United States geographic areas. In the prospective study, participants were assigned to cohorts based on the clinical history participants reported in a screening survey and a study questionnaire. ImmuneRACE Cohort 3 recovered participants were defined by two consecutive negative NP/OP PCR tests, healthcare professional clearance, or symptom resolution. In the prospective study, mobile phlebotomists collected whole blood, serum and a nasopharyngeal or oropharyngeal swab from each participant. Prospective study participants could optionally give additional blood draws and questionnaires over an approximately 2-month period. Before DNA extraction, prospective study blood samples were shipped either frozen or at room temperature.

In this chain, TRBV5-1 is recombined with TRBJ1-5; TRBD1 could be the D gene, as 5 bases match. This clonotype was obtained from an older woman who had recovered from COVID-19. The sequenced sample consisted of PBMCs or T cells enriched from blood (not recorded which). The sequence in DNA is TGCGCCAGCAGCTTGGGCGCAGGGTTTGACGATCAGCCCCAGCATTTT. This is translated as CASSLGAGFDDQPQHF.